Presented here are 12 T cell receptor beta chains from one specimen sequenced in a study of response to subunit inactivated influenza vaccine. TCRdb re-called the RT-PCR reads through MiXCR, storing one row per CDR3 protein. This repertoire shows around 170,000 distinct CDR3 sequences, over 8.5% found once; its top ten account for approximately 39%. The starting material was CD8+ T cells sorted from PBMCs, obtained 23 months after vaccination. The receptors here all came from a man aged 45 to 75 who received an inactivated influenza vaccine.

This clonotype came up many times. The chain is built from TRBV2 and TRBJ1-1, with D possibly matching TRBD1 (6 bases). Germline V gene sequence: CDR1 SNHLY, CDR2 FYNNEI. V was clipped by 7 bases and J by 1 base, with 22 bases between them. The CDR3 loop spans 17 amino acids. In DNA form, the CDR3 reads TGTGCCAGCATACAGGGTGTTCTTCCCCCCACGAACACTGAAGCTTTCTTT. Protein sequence: CASIQGVLPPTNTEAFF.

The V call is TRBV3-1, the J call TRBJ2-3; D gene ambiguous. The CDR3 loop spans 13 amino acids. Between the trimmed V and J ends, which lost 0 bases and 4 bases, there was a span of 5 bases. Germline V gene sequence: CDR1 LGHDT, CDR2 YNNKEL (reference sequence). Here the CDR3 DNA reads TGTGCCAGCAGCCAAGACACCCCAGATACGCAGTATTTT. It translates to CASSQDTPDTQYF.

The J gene is TRBJ1-6, the V gene TRBV6-2 or TRBV6-3, with a possible D match to TRBD1 (6 bases). V dropped 3 bases and J dropped 8 bases, with 11 bases sitting between them. This CDR3 comprises 14 residues. The germline CDR1 and CDR2 sequences are MNHEY and SVGEGT. For the CDR3, the DNA is TGTGCCAGCAGTTATGGGCAGGGGTATTCACCCCTCCACTTT. Translation gives CASSYGQGYSPLHF.

The gene calls are TRBV11-2 and TRBJ2-7; 12 bases agree with TRBD2. V shed 1 base, J shed 6 bases, and the junction held 10 bases outside the gene matches. This CDR3 has 17 residues. Germline CDR1 SGHAT, CDR2 FQNNGV. The CDR3 nucleotides read TGTGCCAGCAGCTTAGTAGCCCCGGGACTAGCGGGCTGCGAGCAGTACTTC. The encoded protein is CASSLVAPGLAGCEQYF.

Only a few counts were recorded for this clonotype. The gene calls are TRBV7-8 and TRBJ2-2; 11 bases agree with TRBD2. The J segment lost 1 base and the V segment lost 4 bases, leaving 5 bases of the junction unmatched. The germline CDR1 and CDR2 sequences are SGHVS and FQNEAQ. The length of the CDR3 is 17 residues. CDR3 protein: CASSYTTSGVNTGELFF. The CDR3 nucleotides read TGTGCCAGCAGCTACACGACTAGCGGGGTGAACACCGGGGAGCTGTTTTTT.

CDR3 in DNA: TGTGCCACCAGCAGGGGGGACAGGGAGGCCGGGGAGCTGTTTTTT. Amino acids: CATSRGDREAGELFF. The chain uses TRBV15 and TRBJ2-2, with 9 bases matching TRBD1. Germline V gene data show CDR1 as LNHNV and CDR2 as YYDKDF (reference sequence). V lost 3 bases, J lost 6 bases, and 5 bases stayed unmatched. This CDR3 contains 15 residues.

This sequence joins TRBV9 and TRBJ2-7; the D gene could be TRBD1 or TRBD2 (5 bases each). Germline V CDR1 and CDR2: SGDLS, YYNGEE. The CDR3 contains 14 residues. The germline V and J ends were trimmed by 3 bases and 1 base, with 11 bases remaining between them. CDR3 region: CASSGRDASYEQYF. In DNA form, the CDR3 reads TGTGCCAGCAGCGGACGGGACGCGTCCTACGAGCAGTACTTC.

The V call is TRBV20-1, the J call TRBJ2-4; the D is unclear. The germline V gene encodes CDR1 DFQATT and CDR2 SNEGSKA (reference sequence). CDR3 length: 13 residues. V dropped 6 bases and J dropped 3 bases, with 12 bases sitting between them. This CDR3 is CSARPGDKNIQYF. CDR3 in DNA: TGCAGTGCGCGACCGGGTGACAAAAACATTCAGTACTTC.

This clonotype turned up a few times. V is TRBV20-1 and J is TRBJ2-7; the D gene is possibly TRBD2 (6 bases). The CDR3 covers 15 residues. Trimming cost V 0 bases and J 0 bases, with 12 bases left between them. Germline V CDR1 and CDR2: DFQATT, SNEGSKA (reference sequence). Here the CDR3 reads CSAREDPGLSYEQYF. The CDR3 DNA follows: TGCAGTGCTAGAGAGGATCCGGGACTCTCCTACGAGCAGTACTTC.

This clonotype was detected ten times or more. The V call is TRBV28, the J call TRBJ2-1; maybe TRBD2 (7 bases). The CDR3 spans 16 residues. The V gene lost 7 bases and the J gene lost 1 base, with 17 bases spanning the gap. Germline V gives CDR1 MDHEN, CDR2 SYDVKM. The CDR3 spells CASTRGLAVSYNEQFF. The CDR3 bases are TGTGCCAGCACTCGGGGGCTAGCGGTTTCCTACAATGAGCAGTTCTTC.

This clonotype has more than one count but fewer than ten. This rearrangement joins TRBV18 to TRBJ1-6; tentatively, D is TRBD1 (5 bases). The germline CDR1 and CDR2 sequences are KGHSH and LQKENI. The CDR3 has 15 amino acids. V was shortened by 6 bases and J by 2 bases, with 11 bases between the two germline ends. The CDR3 spells CASSPDRAYNSPLHF. In DNA, the CDR3 is TGTGCCAGCTCGCCCGACAGAGCCTATAATTCACCCCTCCACTTT. Variable domain in full (rest from reference TRBV18 and TRBJ1-6): NAGVMQNPRHLVRRRGQEARLRCSPMKGHSHVYWYRQLPEEGLKFMVYLQKENIIDESGMPKERFSAEFPKEGPSILRIQQVVRGDSAAYFCASSPDRAYNSPLHFGNGTRLTVT.

This clonotype has a handful of counts. The rearrangement uses TRBV5-6 and TRBJ2-3, with 7 nucleotides matching TRBD2. Germline V gene sequence: CDR1 SGHDT, CDR2 YYEEEE. The CDR3 length is 15 residues. The junction had 4 bases not matched to a gene; V was cut back by 2 bases and J by 1 base. The CDR3 coding sequence is TGTGCCAGCAGCTTTGTCCTAGCGGGCACAGATACGCAGTATTTT. Its protein is CASSFVLAGTDTQYF.